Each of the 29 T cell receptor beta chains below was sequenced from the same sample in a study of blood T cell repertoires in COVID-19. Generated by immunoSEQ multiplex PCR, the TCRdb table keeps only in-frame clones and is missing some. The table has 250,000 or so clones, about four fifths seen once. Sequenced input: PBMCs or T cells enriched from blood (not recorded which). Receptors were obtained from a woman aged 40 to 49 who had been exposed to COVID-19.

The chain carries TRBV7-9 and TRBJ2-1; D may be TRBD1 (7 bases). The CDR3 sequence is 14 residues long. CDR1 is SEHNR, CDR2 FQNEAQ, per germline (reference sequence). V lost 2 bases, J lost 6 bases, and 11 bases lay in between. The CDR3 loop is CASSLRRGVNEQFF. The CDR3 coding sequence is TGTGCCAGCAGCTTACGCAGGGGGGTCAATGAGCAGTTCTTC.

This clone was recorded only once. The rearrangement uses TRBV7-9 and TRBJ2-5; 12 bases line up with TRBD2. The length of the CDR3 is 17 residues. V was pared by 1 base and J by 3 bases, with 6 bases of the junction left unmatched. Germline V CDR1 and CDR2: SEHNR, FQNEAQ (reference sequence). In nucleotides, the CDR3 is TGTGCCAGCAGCTTAGGGGCTAGCGGGGGGGCCGAAGAGACCCAGTACTTC. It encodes CASSLGASGGAEETQYF.

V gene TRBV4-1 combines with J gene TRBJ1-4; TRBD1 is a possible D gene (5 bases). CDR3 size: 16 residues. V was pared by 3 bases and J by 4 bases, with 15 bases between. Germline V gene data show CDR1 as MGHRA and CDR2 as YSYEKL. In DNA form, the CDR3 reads TGCGCCAGCAGCCATGCGGACACCCCCCTTAATGAAAAACTGTTTTTT. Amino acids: CASSHADTPLNEKLFF.

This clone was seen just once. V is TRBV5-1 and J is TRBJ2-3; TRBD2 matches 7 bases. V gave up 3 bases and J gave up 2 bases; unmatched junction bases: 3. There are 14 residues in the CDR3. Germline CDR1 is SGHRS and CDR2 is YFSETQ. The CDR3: CASSSAGATDTQYF. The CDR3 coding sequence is TGCGCCAGCAGCTCCGCGGGAGCCACAGATACGCAGTATTTT.

The CDR3 loop is CAISESHSPEAFF. CDR3 sequence (DNA): TGTGCCATCAGTGAGTCGCACTCACCTGAAGCTTTCTTT. The V gene is TRBV10-3, the J gene TRBJ1-1; D ambiguous. Germline CDR1 ENHRY, CDR2 SYGVKD. The V end lost 0 bases, the J end lost 6 bases, and 8 bases lay between the germline ends. CDR3 length: 13 residues.

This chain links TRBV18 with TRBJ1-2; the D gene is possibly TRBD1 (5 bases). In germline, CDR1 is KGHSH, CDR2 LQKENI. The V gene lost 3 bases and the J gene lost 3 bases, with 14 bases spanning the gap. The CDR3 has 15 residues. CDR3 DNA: TGTGCCAGCTCACCGGGGCCCCGGTTGGACTATGGCTACACCTTC. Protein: CASSPGPRLDYGYTF.

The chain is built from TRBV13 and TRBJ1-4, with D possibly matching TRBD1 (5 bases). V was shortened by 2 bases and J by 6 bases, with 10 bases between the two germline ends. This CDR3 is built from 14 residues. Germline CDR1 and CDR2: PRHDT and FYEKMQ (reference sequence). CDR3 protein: CASSLRQGDEKLFF. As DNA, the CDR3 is TGTGCCAGCAGCTTAAGGCAGGGCGATGAAAAACTGTTTTTT.

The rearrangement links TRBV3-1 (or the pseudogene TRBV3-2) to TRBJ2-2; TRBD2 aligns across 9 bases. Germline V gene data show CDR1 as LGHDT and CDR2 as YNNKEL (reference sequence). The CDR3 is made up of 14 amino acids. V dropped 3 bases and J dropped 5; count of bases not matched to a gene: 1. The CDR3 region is CASSHLAGTGELFF. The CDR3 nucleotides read TGTGCCAGCAGCCATCTAGCGGGGACCGGGGAGCTGTTTTTT.

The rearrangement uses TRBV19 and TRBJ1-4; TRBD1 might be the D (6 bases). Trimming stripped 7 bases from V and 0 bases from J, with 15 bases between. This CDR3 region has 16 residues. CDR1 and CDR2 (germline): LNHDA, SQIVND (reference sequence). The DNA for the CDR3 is TGTGCCAGTAAAACTACCAGGGGTGCAACTAATGAAAAACTGTTTTTT. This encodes CASKTTRGATNEKLFF.

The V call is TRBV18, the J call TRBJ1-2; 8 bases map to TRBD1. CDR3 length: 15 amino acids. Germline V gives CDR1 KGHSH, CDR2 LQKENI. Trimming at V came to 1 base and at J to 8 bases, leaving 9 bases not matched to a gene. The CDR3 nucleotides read TGTGCCAGCTCACCACAAGGGCCGACAGGGGACGGCTACACCTTC. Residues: CASSPQGPTGDGYTF.

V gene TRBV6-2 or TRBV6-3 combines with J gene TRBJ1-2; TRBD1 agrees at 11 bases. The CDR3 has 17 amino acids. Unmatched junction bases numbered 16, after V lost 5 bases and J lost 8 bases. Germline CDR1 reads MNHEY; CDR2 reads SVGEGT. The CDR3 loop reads CASSAPSLRDRGYGYTF. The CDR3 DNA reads TGTGCCAGCAGTGCCCCAAGTCTTCGGGACAGGGGGTACGGCTACACCTTC.

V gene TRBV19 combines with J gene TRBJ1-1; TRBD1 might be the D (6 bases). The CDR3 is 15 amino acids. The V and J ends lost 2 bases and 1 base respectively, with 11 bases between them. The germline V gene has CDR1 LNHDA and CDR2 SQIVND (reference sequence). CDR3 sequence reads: CASSIRTDRNTEAFF. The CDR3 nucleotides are TGTGCCAGTAGTATACGGACGGACAGGAACACTGAAGCTTTCTTT.

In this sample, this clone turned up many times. The CDR3 is CASSDGTSGGGDTQYF. The CDR3 DNA is TGTGCCAGCAGTGATGGGACTAGCGGGGGAGGAGATACGCAGTATTTT. V gene TRBV6-4 combines with J gene TRBJ2-3, with TRBD2 matching 14 bases. CDR1 and CDR2 (germline): MRHNA, SNTAGT. The CDR3 has 16 amino acids. After removal of 3 bases from V and 5 bases from J, the junction contained 4 bases not matched to a gene.

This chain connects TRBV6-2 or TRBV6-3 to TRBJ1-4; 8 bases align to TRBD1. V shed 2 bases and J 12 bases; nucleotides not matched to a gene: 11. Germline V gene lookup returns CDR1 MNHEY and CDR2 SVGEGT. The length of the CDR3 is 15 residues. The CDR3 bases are TGTGCCAGCAGTTACACTGGACAGGGAAGTCTGCAACTGTTTTTT. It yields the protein CASSYTGQGSLQLFF.

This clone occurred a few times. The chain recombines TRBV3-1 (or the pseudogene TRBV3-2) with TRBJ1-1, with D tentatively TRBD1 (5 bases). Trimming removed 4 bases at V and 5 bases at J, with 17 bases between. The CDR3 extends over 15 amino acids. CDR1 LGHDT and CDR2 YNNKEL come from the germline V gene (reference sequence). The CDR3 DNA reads TGTGCCAGCAGCCCTACCTCGACAGTCTTGACTGAAGCTTTCTTT. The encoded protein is CASSPTSTVLTEAFF.

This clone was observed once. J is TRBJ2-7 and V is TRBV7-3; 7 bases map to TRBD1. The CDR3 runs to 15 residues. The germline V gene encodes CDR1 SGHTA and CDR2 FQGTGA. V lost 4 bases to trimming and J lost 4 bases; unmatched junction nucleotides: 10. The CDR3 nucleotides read TGTGCCAGCAGCTCCCAGGGACAGTTAGGGTACGAGCAGTACTTC. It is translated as CASSSQGQLGYEQYF.

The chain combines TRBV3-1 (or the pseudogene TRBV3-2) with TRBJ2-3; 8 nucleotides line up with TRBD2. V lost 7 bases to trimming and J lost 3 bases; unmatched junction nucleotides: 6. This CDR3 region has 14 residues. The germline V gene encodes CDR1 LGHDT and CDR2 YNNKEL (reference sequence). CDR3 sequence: CASTRGGRTDTQYF. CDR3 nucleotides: TGTGCCAGCACACGGGGGGGCAGGACAGATACGCAGTATTTT.

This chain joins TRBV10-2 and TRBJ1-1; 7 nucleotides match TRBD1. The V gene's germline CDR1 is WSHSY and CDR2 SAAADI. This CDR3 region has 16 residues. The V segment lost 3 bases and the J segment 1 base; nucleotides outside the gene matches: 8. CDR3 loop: CASSDPRQGGNTEAFF. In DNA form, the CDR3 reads TGCGCCAGCAGTGACCCCCGACAGGGAGGGAACACTGAAGCTTTCTTT.

CDR3 loop: CASSTGTGPTYEQYF. The DNA of the CDR3 is TGTGCCAGTAGTACCGGGACAGGCCCCACCTACGAGCAGTACTTC. The chain recombines TRBV19 with TRBJ2-7; TRBD1 matches 8 bases. With V trimmed by 4 bases and J by 2 bases, 7 bases remained unmatched. CDR3 size: 15 residues. Germline values: CDR1 LNHDA, CDR2 SQIVND (reference sequence).

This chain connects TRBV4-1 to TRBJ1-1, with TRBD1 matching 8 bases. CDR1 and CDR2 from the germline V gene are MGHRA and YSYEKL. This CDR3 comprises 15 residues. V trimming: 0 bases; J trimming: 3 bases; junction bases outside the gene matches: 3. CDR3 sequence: CASSQDRGLDTEAFF. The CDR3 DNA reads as TGCGCCAGCAGCCAAGACAGGGGGCTGGACACTGAAGCTTTCTTT.

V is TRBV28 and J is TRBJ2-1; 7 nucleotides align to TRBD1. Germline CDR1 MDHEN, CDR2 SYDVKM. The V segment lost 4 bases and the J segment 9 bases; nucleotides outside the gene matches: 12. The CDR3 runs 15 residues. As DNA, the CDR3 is TGTGCCAGCAGTTCCAGGACAGGAGGAGGAGTTGAGCAGTTCTTC. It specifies CASSSRTGGGVEQFF.

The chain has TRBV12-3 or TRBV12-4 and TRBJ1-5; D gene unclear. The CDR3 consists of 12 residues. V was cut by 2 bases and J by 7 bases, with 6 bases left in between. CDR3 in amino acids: CASSLSEQPQHF. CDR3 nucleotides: TGTGCCAGCAGTTTAAGCGAGCAGCCCCAGCATTTT.

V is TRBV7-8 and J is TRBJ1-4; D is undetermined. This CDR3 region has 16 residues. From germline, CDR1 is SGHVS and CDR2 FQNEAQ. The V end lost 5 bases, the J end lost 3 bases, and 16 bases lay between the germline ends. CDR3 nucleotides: TGTGCCAGCAGCCCAGAGGCGGGGAGGGCTAATGAAAAACTGTTTTTT. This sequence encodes CASSPEAGRANEKLFF.

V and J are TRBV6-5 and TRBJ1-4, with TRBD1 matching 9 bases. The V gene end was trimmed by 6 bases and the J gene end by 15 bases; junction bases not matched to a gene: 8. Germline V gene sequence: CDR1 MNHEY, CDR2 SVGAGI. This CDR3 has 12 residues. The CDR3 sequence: CASSLARDRVFF. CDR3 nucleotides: TGTGCCAGCAGCCTCGCCCGGGACAGGGTGTTTTTT.

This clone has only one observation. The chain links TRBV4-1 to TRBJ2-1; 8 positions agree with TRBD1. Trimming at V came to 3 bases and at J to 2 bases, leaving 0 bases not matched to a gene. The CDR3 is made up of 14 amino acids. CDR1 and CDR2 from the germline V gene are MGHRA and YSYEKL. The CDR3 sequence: CASSQTGAYNEQFF. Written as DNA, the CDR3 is TGCGCCAGCAGCCAGACAGGGGCCTACAATGAGCAGTTCTTC.

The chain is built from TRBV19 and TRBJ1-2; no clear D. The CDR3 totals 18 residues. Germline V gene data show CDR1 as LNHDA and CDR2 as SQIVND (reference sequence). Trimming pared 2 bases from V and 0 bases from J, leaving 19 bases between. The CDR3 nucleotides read TGTGCCAGTAGTATAAGCAAGGCAACAGTAGACGCTAACTATGGCTACACCTTC. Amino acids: CASSISKATVDANYGYTF.

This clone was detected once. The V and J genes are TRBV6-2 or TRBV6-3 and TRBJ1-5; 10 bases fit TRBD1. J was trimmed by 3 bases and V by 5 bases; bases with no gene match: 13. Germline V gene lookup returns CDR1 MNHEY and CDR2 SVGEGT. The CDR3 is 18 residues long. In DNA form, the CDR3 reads TGTGCCAGCAGTGATTTGGACAGGGGGAATGTTCACAATCAGCCCCAGCATTTT. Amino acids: CASSDLDRGNVHNQPQHF.

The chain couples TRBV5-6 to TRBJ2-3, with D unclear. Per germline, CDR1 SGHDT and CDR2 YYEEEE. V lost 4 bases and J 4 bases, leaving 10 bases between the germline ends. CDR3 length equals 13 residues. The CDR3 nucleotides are TGTGCCAGCAGCCGTTCCCCCCCAGATACGCAGTATTTT. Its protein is CASSRSPPDTQYF.

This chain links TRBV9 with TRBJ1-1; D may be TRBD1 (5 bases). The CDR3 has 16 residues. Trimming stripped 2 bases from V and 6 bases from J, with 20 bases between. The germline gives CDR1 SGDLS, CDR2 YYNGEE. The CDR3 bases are TGTGCCAGCAGCGTCCATACGACATCGGACAACCCTGAAGCTTTCTTT. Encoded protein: CASSVHTTSDNPEAFF.